The present TCR beta chain was sequenced within a study of human T cells and chemical hapten exposure. Sample time point: patch test 2, 6 weeks after DPC sensitization. Treatment in this sample: therapeutic diphenylcyclopropenone sensitization with weekly scalp DPC. The V and J ends lost 4 bases and 3 bases, in that order; junction bases with no gene match: 9. From germline, CDR1 is MGHRA and CDR2 YSYEKL. CDR3 length: 17 amino acids. One entry per CDR3 protein results from TCRdb running MiXCR on the RACE reads. Among 85,000 or so distinct CDR3 sequences listed, around 10% were seen once. The receptor comes from a man in his late teens or twenties with alopecia areata. Some clones in this sample may be carry-over from other donors' samples. The V call is TRBV4-1, the J call TRBJ2-3, with 11 bases that match TRBD2. The specimen comprised whole blood, sampled in connection with sensitization to the hapten diphenylcyclopropenone (DPC). The CDR3 nucleotides are TGCGCCAGCAGCCTCCTTCAGCTAGCGGGGGGTACAGATACGCAGTATTTT. It encodes CASSLLQLAGGTDTQYF.